This TCR beta chain was obtained from a study of T cell responses to AZD1222 COVID-19 vaccine. The CDR3 runs 13 residues. Germline V lookup: CDR1 DFQATT, CDR2 SNEGSKA (reference sequence). The germline V and J ends were trimmed by 3 bases and 5 bases, with 13 bases remaining between them. Assay used: immunoSEQ multiplex PCR; TCRdb lists only in-frame clones, some missing. The sample contains 200,000 to 250,000 clones, 94% of which appear only once. The V gene is TRBV20-1, the J gene TRBJ1-2; D not resolved. The TCR sequence derives from an adult who received the MenACWY meningococcal vaccine as a control. Specimen: peripheral blood, collected 28 days after the second dose of the MenACWY control vaccine. CDR3 residues: CSASPNVGYGYTF. CDR3 sequence (DNA): TGCAGTGCTAGTCCAAATGTAGGGTATGGCTACACCTTC.